These 32 T cell receptor beta chains were all obtained from the same sample, sequenced in a study of monozygotic twins with inflammatory bowel disease. No DNA is given; TCRdb re-called the 5' RACE reads and lists each CDR3 protein once. Its listing shows 300,000 to 450,000 distinct CDR3 sequences. Source material: blood. These receptors came from a human donor with ulcerative colitis or Crohn's disease, or a healthy co-twin of an affected twin (not recorded which).

V is TRBV5-1 and J is TRBJ1-6; no DNA is available, so the TRBD1 call from TCRdb remains unchecked. This CDR3 region has 17 residues. Germline V gives CDR1 SGHRS, CDR2 YFSETQ. This chain's CDR3 is CASSTGQQGAYNSPLHF.

The rearrangement uses TRBV12-3 or TRBV12-4 and TRBJ2-3; lacking DNA, the TRBD2 call made by TCRdb goes unchecked. The CDR3 has 13 amino acids. CDR3 loop: CASSFEGPSAQYF.

V usage is TRBV4-1 and J usage is TRBJ1-5. Germline V gene lookup returns CDR1 MGHRA and CDR2 YSYEKL. The CDR3 is 15 residues long. The CDR3 spells CASSQVGRADQPQHF.

The CDR3 spells CASSQDKAVIYEQYF. The chain combines TRBV4-2 with TRBJ2-7. Looked up from germline, CDR1 is LGHNA and CDR2 is YNFKEQ. This CDR3 contains 15 residues.

V gene TRBV12-3 or TRBV12-4 combines with J gene TRBJ1-6; TCRdb lists TRBD1, though no DNA is available to test this call. CDR3 length: 13 residues. CDR3 protein: CASSLGGLSPLHF.

V gene TRBV7-2 combines with J gene TRBJ1-5; TCRdb designates TRBD1, a call that cannot be tested without DNA. Germline assignment: CDR1 SGHTA and CDR2 FQGNSA. The length of the CDR3 is 16 residues. The CDR3 sequence: CASSLVLGGLDRPQHF. Drawing the rest from reference TRBV7-2 and TRBJ1-5, the complete variable domain is GAGVSQSPSNKVTEKGKDVELRCDPISGHTALYWYRQSLGQGLEFLIYFQGNSAPDKSGLPSDRFSAERTGGSVSTLTIQRTQQEDSAVYLCASSLVLGGLDRPQHFGDGTRLSIL.

The V call is TRBV2, the J call TRBJ2-7; TCRdb's D call, TRBD2, is unchecked because there is no DNA. The germline V gene has CDR1 SNHLY and CDR2 FYNNEI. The CDR3 spans 12 residues. The CDR3 loop is CASSEADYSWYF.

The V call is TRBV5-1, the J call TRBJ2-7. CDR1 is SGHRS and CDR2 is YFSETQ in the germline V gene. This CDR3 is 12 amino acids long. The CDR3 protein is CASSRVSYEQYF.

The chain employs TRBV6-1 and TRBJ2-7; the D gene TCRdb calls, TRBD1, cannot be checked with no DNA. The CDR3 sequence is 15 residues long. Germline V lookup: CDR1 MNHNS, CDR2 SASEGT. The CDR3 spells CASSAPGTGAYEQYF.

The gene calls are TRBV29-1 and TRBJ2-2; TCRdb names TRBD2, which stays unverified in the absence of DNA. Germline values: CDR1 SQVTM, CDR2 ANQGSEA. The length of the CDR3 is 15 residues. This CDR3 is CSVAERGGRTGELFF.

The J gene is TRBJ2-7, the V gene TRBV18; TCRdb's assignment of TRBD2 cannot be checked, as there is no DNA. Germline lookup yields CDR1 KGHSH and CDR2 LQKENI. There are 15 residues in the CDR3. CDR3 sequence: CASSPGLAESYEQYF.

The chain joins TRBV4-1 to TRBJ1-1. Germline lookup yields CDR1 MGHRA and CDR2 YSYEKL. The CDR3 runs 15 residues. CDR3: CASSLPHPMNTEAFF.

The chain has TRBV4-1 and TRBJ2-1; TCRdb lists TRBD2, though no DNA is available to test this call. This CDR3 is 15 amino acids long. Germline lookup yields CDR1 MGHRA and CDR2 YSYEKL. The CDR3 reads CASTQGLAGGYEQFF.

The V gene is TRBV27, the J gene TRBJ2-1; with no DNA, the TCRdb D assignment of TRBD2 cannot be verified. This CDR3 spans 16 amino acids. CDR1 is MNHEY and CDR2 is SMNVEV in the germline V gene (reference sequence). The CDR3 region is CASSLSSLAGYNEQFF.

The chain joins TRBV27 to TRBJ2-6. Germline V lookup: CDR1 MNHEY, CDR2 SMNVEV (reference sequence). The CDR3 contains 12 residues. The CDR3 sequence is CASSSLANVLTF.

The chain has TRBV6-1 and TRBJ2-3; TCRdb picks TRBD2, but there is no DNA to check that call. CDR1 is MNHNS, CDR2 SASEGT, per germline. The CDR3 length is 15 residues. CDR3 in amino acids: CASSLRAGITDTQYF.

The genes are TRBV4-2 and TRBJ2-5. This CDR3 is 15 amino acids long. Germline lookup yields CDR1 LGHNA and CDR2 YNFKEQ. The CDR3 region is CASSQADRDQETQYF.

This chain links TRBV4-3 with TRBJ2-3. CDR1 is LGHNA and CDR2 is YSLEER in the germline V gene. The CDR3 has 16 residues. CDR3 sequence reads: CASSQEVGRDTDTQYF.

The chain links TRBV5-1 to TRBJ2-1; TCRdb designates TRBD1, a call that cannot be tested without DNA. Germline V lookup: CDR1 SGHRS, CDR2 YFSETQ. This CDR3 spans 15 amino acids. The CDR3 protein is CASSLPGQVSNEQFF.

The chain links TRBV5-1 to TRBJ1-4; with no DNA, the TCRdb D assignment of TRBD1 cannot be verified. The CDR3 length is 16 residues. Germline CDR1 is SGHRS and CDR2 is YFSETQ. The chain's CDR3 is CASSLAIDRDARKLFF.

The chain couples TRBV28 to TRBJ2-7; TCRdb's D call of TRBD1 is untestable without DNA. The CDR3 is made up of 15 amino acids. Per the germline V gene, CDR1 is MDHEN and CDR2 is SYDVKM. The CDR3 protein is CASSIGTGSSYEQYF.

The V gene is TRBV7-2, the J gene TRBJ2-3; the D call of TRBD2 rests on TCRdb alone, since no DNA is present to check it. This CDR3 spans 15 amino acids. Germline assignment: CDR1 SGHTA and CDR2 FQGNSA. CDR3 sequence: CASSLVGPIADTQYF.

The chain is built from TRBV12-3 or TRBV12-4 and TRBJ1-2; there is no DNA to check the TCRdb D call of TRBD1. The CDR3 has 14 amino acids. The CDR3 here is CASSPQGELYGYTF.

The chain uses TRBV7-2 and TRBJ2-3; TCRdb's D call of TRBD2 is untestable without DNA. Germline V gene lookup returns CDR1 SGHTA and CDR2 FQGNSA. This CDR3 is built from 13 residues. CDR3 region: CASSAPAMDTQYF.

The rearrangement joins TRBV25-1 to TRBJ2-1; TCRdb indicates TRBD2, and absent DNA this call remains unverified. The length of the CDR3 is 15 residues. The germline CDR1 and CDR2 sequences are MGHDK and SYGVNS. The CDR3 sequence is CASSDSGGRLYEQFF.

The V call is TRBV4-2, the J call TRBJ1-6; the D call of TRBD1 rests on TCRdb alone, since no DNA is present to check it. The germline gives CDR1 LGHNA, CDR2 YNFKEQ. This CDR3 region has 18 residues. The CDR3 is CASSPGAGPYSYNSPLHF.

The V call is TRBV5-1, the J call TRBJ2-5; TCRdb gives TRBD1 as the D gene, but with no DNA this cannot be confirmed. The CDR3 covers 13 residues. Germline loops: CDR1 SGHRS, CDR2 YFSETQ. CDR3 region: CASPGTQQETQYF. Complete variable domain (other parts from reference TRBV5-1 and TRBJ2-5): KAGVTQTPRYLIKTRGQQVTLSCSPISGHRSVSWYQQTPGQGLQFLFEYFSETQRNKGNFPGRFSGRQFSNSRSEMNVSTLELGDSALYLCASPGTQQETQYFGPGTRLLVL.

The gene calls are TRBV12-3 or TRBV12-4 and TRBJ2-7; the TCRdb call, TRBD1, lacks DNA for checking. CDR3 size: 15 residues. CDR3 loop: CASSPRTGLAMEQYF.

CDR3 residues: CAIRPGTATGELFF. J is TRBJ2-2 and V is TRBV10-3; TCRdb designates TRBD2, a call that cannot be tested without DNA. CDR1 and CDR2 from the germline V gene are ENHRY and SYGVKD. The CDR3 contains 14 residues.

The rearrangement links TRBV5-4 to TRBJ2-2; TCRdb indicates TRBD1, and absent DNA this call remains unverified. The germline V gene has CDR1 SGHNT and CDR2 YYREEE (reference sequence). This CDR3 comprises 16 residues. The CDR3 sequence: CASSFPGTGVTGELFF.

This chain joins TRBV28 and TRBJ1-1; TCRdb outputs TRBD1, but without DNA this stays unchecked. Germline-derived CDR1 and CDR2 are MDHEN and SYDVKM. This CDR3 has 11 residues. This CDR3 reads CASKTGFEAFF. Based on the CDR3 plus reference TRBV28 and TRBJ1-1, the full variable domain is DVKVTQSSRYLVKRTGEKVFLECVQDMDHENMFWYRQDPGLGLRLIYFSYDVKMKEKGDIPEGYSVSREKKERFSLILESASTNQTSMYLCASKTGFEAFFGQGTRLTVV.

V gene TRBV25-1 combines with J gene TRBJ2-7; TCRdb's D call, TRBD1, is unchecked because there is no DNA. CDR3 length: 14 amino acids. Germline CDR1 and CDR2: MGHDK and SYGVNS. CDR3 amino acids: CASSEFHRSSEQYF.